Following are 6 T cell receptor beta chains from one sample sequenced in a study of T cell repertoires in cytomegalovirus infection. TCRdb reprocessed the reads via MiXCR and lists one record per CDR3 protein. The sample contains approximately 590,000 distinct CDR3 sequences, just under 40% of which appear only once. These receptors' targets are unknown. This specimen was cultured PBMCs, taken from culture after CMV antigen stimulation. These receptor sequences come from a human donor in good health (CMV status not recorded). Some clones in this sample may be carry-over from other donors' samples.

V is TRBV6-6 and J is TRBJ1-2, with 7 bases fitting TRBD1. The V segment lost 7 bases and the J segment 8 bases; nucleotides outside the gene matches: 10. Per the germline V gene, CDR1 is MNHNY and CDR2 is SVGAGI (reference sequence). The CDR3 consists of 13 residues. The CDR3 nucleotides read TGTGCCAGCAATTCCGACAGGGTTGGAGGCTACACCTTC. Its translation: CASNSDRVGGYTF.

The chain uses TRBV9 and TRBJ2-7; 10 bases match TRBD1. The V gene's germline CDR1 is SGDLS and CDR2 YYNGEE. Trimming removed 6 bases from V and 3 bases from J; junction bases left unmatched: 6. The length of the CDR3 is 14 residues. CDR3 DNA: TGTGCCAGCAACCCAGGGGACAGGGGCTACGAGCAGTACTTC. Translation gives CASNPGDRGYEQYF.

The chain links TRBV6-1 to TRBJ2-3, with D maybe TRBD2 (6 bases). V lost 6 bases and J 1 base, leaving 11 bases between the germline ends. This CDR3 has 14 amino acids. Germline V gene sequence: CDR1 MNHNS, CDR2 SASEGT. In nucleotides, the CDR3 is TGTGCCAGCAGACCACCGGGGGGCACAGATACGCAGTATTTT. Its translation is CASRPPGGTDTQYF.

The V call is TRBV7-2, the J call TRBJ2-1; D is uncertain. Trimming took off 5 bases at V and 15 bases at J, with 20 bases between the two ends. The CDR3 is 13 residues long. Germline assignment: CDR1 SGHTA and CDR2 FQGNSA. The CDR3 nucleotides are TGTGCCAGCAGCCCCGGTAGTGCCTACCCCCGGTTCTTC. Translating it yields CASSPGSAYPRFF.

CDR3 sequence (DNA): TGTGCCAGCAGTTTCAGGGGCGAGGGGAGAAACACCATATATTTT. Its translation: CASSFRGEGRNTIYF. This chain joins TRBV12-3 or TRBV12-4 and TRBJ1-3, with D tentatively TRBD1 (6 bases). Trimming pared 3 bases from V and 5 bases from J, leaving 14 bases between. This CDR3 is 15 amino acids long.

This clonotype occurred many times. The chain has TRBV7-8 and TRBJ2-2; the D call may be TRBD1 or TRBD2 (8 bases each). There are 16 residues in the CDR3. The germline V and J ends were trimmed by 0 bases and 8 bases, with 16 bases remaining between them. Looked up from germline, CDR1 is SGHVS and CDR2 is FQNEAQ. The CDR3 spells CASSLAYRGTRGELFF. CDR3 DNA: TGTGCCAGCAGCTTAGCTTACAGGGGGACTAGGGGGGAGCTGTTTTTT. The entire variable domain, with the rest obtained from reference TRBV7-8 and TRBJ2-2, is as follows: GAGVSQSPRYKVAKRGQDVALRCDPISGHVSLFWYQQALGQGPEFLTYFQNEAQLDKSGLPSDRFFAERPEGSVSTLKIQRTQQEDSAVYLCASSLAYRGTRGELFFGEGSRLTVL.